This is a list of T cell receptor beta chains from one sample in a study of T cells in tumors after PD-1 blockade. Produced via immunoSEQ multiplex PCR; TCRdb's table is partial and in-frame only. The sample lists approximately 47,000 clones, approximately 80% seen once, with roughly 9.4% in the top ten. The sequences come from PBMCs, collected before anti-PD-1 therapy. The receptors were sampled from a human donor with advanced basal cell or squamous cell carcinoma (not recorded which). The CDR3 runs from the conserved cysteine through the conserved F or W. Each record gives: clone size, D gene, V gene, J gene, CDR3 protein, CDR3 DNA. D genes are given only for firm matches. Clone size appears in some rows only: once, few, many, or a class for an expanded clone.

>NA|TRBD1|TRBV6-5|TRBJ1-2
CASSRTGGSGYTF
TGTGCCAGCAGTAGGACAGGGGGCAGTGGCTACACCTTC
>NA|NA|TRBV5-1|TRBJ2-5
CASSLEFAGTQETQYF
TGCGCCAGCAGCTTGGAGTTTGCGGGGACCCAAGAGACCCAGTACTTC
>NA|TRBD2|TRBV3-1/TRBV3-2|TRBJ2-1
CASSQTGGLAGESNEQFF
TGTGCCAGCAGCCAAACAGGGGGACTAGCGGGAGAAAGCAATGAGCAGTTCTTC
>NA|TRBD1|TRBV7-9|TRBJ1-1
CASSSRTGQGASRTEAFF
TGTGCCAGCAGCTCAAGAACTGGACAGGGGGCGTCTCGGACTGAAGCTTTCTTT
>NA|TRBD1|TRBV5-5|TRBJ1-1
CASSFGQGGLGTEAFF
TGTGCCAGCAGCTTTGGACAGGGGGGTTTGGGCACTGAAGCTTTCTTT
>NA|NA|TRBV6-5|TRBJ1-5
CASSYGVNQPQHF
TGTGCCAGCAGTTACGGGGTTAATCAGCCCCAGCATTTT
>NA|NA|TRBV14|TRBJ1-5
CASSGGRNQPQHF
TGTGCCAGCAGCGGGGGGAGGAATCAGCCCCAGCATTTT
>NA|NA|TRBV24-1|TRBJ2-5
CATSDFVGPEETQYF
TGTGCCACCAGTGATTTCGTAGGACCTGAAGAGACCCAGTACTTC
>NA|TRBD1|TRBV2|TRBJ2-1
CASSNWGQGLRDEQFF
TGTGCCAGCAGTAACTGGGGACAGGGATTACGAGATGAGCAGTTCTTC
>few|NA|TRBV6-1|TRBJ2-5
CASSEARHKVAETQYF
TGTGCCAGCAGTGAAGCCCGGCATAAAGTGGCTGAGACCCAGTACTTC
>few|NA|TRBV5-4|TRBJ2-1
CASSHSNNEQFF
TGTGCCAGCAGCCATAGTAACAATGAGCAGTTCTTC
>NA|TRBD2|TRBV13|TRBJ2-1
CASASGGVYNEQFF
TGTGCCAGCGCTAGCGGGGGGGTCTACAATGAGCAGTTCTTC
>NA|NA|TRBV3-1/TRBV3-2|TRBJ2-1
CASSQEPGVERLNEQFF
TGTGCCAGCAGCCAAGAACCGGGCGTAGAACGGCTCAATGAGCAGTTCTTC
>NA|TRBD1|TRBV2|TRBJ1-1
CASRLQGASTEAFF
TGTGCCAGCAGATTACAGGGGGCTTCGACTGAAGCTTTCTTT
>medium-sized|NA|TRBV5-1|TRBJ2-7
CASSPEGPHEQYF
TGCGCCAGCAGCCCAGAAGGTCCCCACGAGCAGTACTTC
>few|NA|TRBV6-6|TRBJ1-1
CASSYSTDLKSFF
TGTGCCAGCAGTTACTCGACAGATTTAAAATCTTTCTTT
>once|NA|TRBV5-1|TRBJ2-7
CASSSPGRTYEQYF
TGCGCCAGCAGCTCGCCCGGACGGACCTACGAGCAGTACTTC